This TCR beta chain was captured in a study of low-dose radiotherapy and immunotherapy resistance in tumors. Primers targeting TRAV and TRBV primed first-strand cDNA, covering alpha and beta chains. TCRs underwent 15 to 25 PCR cycles of amplification with a constant-region primer and V-primer adapter. TCRdb re-called the reads with MiXCR, one entry per CDR3 protein. Of 8,800 or so distinct CDR3 sequences listed, approximately 77% were seen once; the top ten hold about 1.5%. This CDR3 region has 14 residues. V lost 0 bases, J lost 1 base, and 7 bases lay in between. Per germline, CDR1 SGHDT and CDR2 YYEEEE.

The TCR sequence derives from a human donor with advanced metastatic prostate, ovarian, gallbladder or colorectal cancer (not recorded which). This table probably holds off-target reads from a library built for another chain. The gene calls are TRBV5-6 and TRBJ2-5, with D unclear. The CDR3 reads CASSLGFAQETQYF. The DNA of the CDR3 is TGTGCCAGCAGCTTGGGGTTCGCCCAAGAGACCCAGTACTTC.